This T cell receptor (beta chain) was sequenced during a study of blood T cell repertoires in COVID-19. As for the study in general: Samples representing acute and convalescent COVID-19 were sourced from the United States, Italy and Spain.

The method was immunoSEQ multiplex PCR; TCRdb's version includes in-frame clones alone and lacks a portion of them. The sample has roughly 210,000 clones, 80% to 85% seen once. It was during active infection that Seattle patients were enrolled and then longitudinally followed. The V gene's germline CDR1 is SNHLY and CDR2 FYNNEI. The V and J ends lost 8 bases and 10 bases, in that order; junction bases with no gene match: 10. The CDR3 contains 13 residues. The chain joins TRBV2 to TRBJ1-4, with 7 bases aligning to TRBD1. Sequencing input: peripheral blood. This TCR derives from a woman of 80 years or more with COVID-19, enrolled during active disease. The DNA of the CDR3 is TGTGCCAGCTCGGAACAGGGGCACGGAAAACTGTTTTTT. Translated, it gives CASSEQGHGKLFF.